The source of this T cell receptor beta chain is a study of PD-L1 blockade in urothelial cancer. The CDR3 has 17 amino acids. CDR1 LNHDA and CDR2 SQIVND come from the germline V gene (reference sequence). With V trimmed by 4 bases and J by 3 bases, 12 bases remained unmatched. A word on this clone: The antigen is undetermined.

Patients in the study were battling locally advanced or metastatic urothelial carcinoma. Regarding the study as a whole: In blood sampled pretreatment, TCR clonality below the median predicted better survival.

Using immunoSEQ multiplex PCR, the repertoire was profiled, and TCRdb retains in-frame clones only, with some absent. This sample carries approximately 110,000 clones, about 85% of them seen once, and the ten largest clones take 2.4%. This sequence originates from a middle-aged man with urothelial cancer. The rearrangement joins TRBV19 to TRBJ2-1; TRBD2 aligns across 7 bases. The sample in question was PBMCs, obtained around atezolizumab (anti-PD-L1) treatment. The DNA of the CDR3 is TGTGCCAGTAGTAAAAGGGATACTAGCGCGTACTACAATGAGCAGTTCTTC. It codes for CASSKRDTSAYYNEQFF.